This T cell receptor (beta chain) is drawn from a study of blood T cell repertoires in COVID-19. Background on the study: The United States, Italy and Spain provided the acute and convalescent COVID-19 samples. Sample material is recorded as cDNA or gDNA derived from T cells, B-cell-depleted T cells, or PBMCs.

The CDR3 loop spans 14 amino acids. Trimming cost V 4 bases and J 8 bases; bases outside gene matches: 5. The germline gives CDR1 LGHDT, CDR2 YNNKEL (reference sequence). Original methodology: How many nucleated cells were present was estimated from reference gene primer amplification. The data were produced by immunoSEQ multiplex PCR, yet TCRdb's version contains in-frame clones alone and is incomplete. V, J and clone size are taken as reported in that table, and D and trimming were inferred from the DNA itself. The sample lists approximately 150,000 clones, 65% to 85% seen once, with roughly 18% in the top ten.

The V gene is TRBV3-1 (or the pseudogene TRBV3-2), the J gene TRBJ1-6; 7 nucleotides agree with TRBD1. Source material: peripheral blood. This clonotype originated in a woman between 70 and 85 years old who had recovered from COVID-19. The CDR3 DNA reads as TGTGCCAGCAGCCCAGGGGGTCGGGATTCACCCCTCCACTTT. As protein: CASSPGGRDSPLHF.